Listed below are T cell receptor beta chains from one sample, sequenced in a study of siplizumab effects on memory and regulatory T cells. Sequencing was performed with immunoSEQ multiplex PCR; in TCRdb, only in-frame clones are kept and a portion is missing. The repertoire holds 87,000 or so clones, with over 80% as singletons. The sample taken for sequencing was CD4+ T cells sorted from blood. These TCRs come from a human donor in good health. CDR3s include the opening cysteine and the closing phenylalanine or tryptophan. The D gene is left open where the match is weak. Clone size appears in some rows only: once, few, many, or a class for an expanded clone.

. TRBJ2-1 TRBD2 TRBV18 CASATSGRAVEQFF TGTGCCAGCGCCACTAGCGGGAGGGCCGTGGAGCAGTTCTTC
. TRBJ1-1 TRBD1 TRBV30 CAWRPGGAGTEAFF TGTGCCTGGAGGCCAGGGGGCGCCGGCACTGAAGCTTTCTTT
. TRBJ2-7 . TRBV6-5 CASSPGIREQYF TGTGCCAGCAGCCCGGGAATTCGCGAGCAGTACTTC
. TRBJ2-7 . TRBV19 CASSTTPTYEQYF TGTGCCAGTTCGACGACACCCACCTACGAGCAGTACTTC
. TRBJ1-5 TRBD1 TRBV28 CASRRNRDRAMHF TGTGCCAGCAGACGAAACCGGGACAGGGCCATGCATTTT
. TRBJ2-3 TRBD1 TRBV25-1 CASSEYKGAGDTQYF TGTGCCAGCAGTGAATATAAGGGGGCCGGAGATACGCAGTATTTT
few TRBJ2-1 . TRBV25-1 CASTSGGLNEQFF TGTGCCAGCACTTCAGGAGGGCTCAATGAGCAGTTCTTC
. TRBJ2-7 TRBD2 TRBV5-4 CASSLGGGYEQYF TGTGCCAGCAGCTTGGGGGGGGGCTACGAGCAGTACTTC
. TRBJ2-2 . TRBV20-1 CSASKAGELFF TGCAGTGCTAGCAAGGCCGGGGAGCTGTTTTTT
. TRBJ2-3 TRBD2 TRBV7-3 CASSLTSGRAGGTQYF TGTGCCAGCAGCCTAACTAGCGGGAGGGCCGGGGGTACGCAGTATTTT
. TRBJ1-1 . TRBV10-3 CAITGPQNTEAFF TGTGCCATCACGGGGCCACAGAACACTGAAGCTTTCTTT
. TRBJ1-5 . TRBV5-4 CASSLEPQSGPQHF TGTGCCAGCAGCTTGGAGCCACAATCGGGGCCCCAGCATTTT
once TRBJ2-1 . TRBV12-5 CASGEADLSYNEQFF TGTGCTAGTGGTGAGGCTGACCTCTCCTACAATGAGCAGTTCTTC
. TRBJ2-7 . TRBV28 CASSSPGLLHYEQYF TGTGCCAGCAGTTCCCCAGGGCTCCTCCACTACGAGCAGTACTTC
once TRBJ1-5 . TRBV6-5 CASSYSRGANQPQHF TGTGCCAGCAGTTACTCGAGGGGGGCCAATCAGCCCCAGCATTTT
. TRBJ2-7 TRBD2 TRBV25-1 CASTGAGGSYEQYF TGTGCCAGCACGGGAGCGGGAGGGTCATACGAGCAGTACTTC
once TRBJ2-3 . TRBV23-1 CASLPGDTQYF TGCGCCAGTTTACCCGGTGATACGCAGTATTTT
once TRBJ2-3 TRBD2 TRBV5-6 CASSFPSGRWTDTQYF TGTGCCAGCAGCTTCCCCAGCGGGAGATGGACAGATACGCAGTATTTT
. TRBJ2-7 TRBD1 TRBV5-7 CASSSTGGLYEQYF TGTGCCAGCAGCTCTACAGGGGGGCTCTACGAGCAGTACTTC
. TRBJ2-3 TRBD2 TRBV7-3 CASSRITGGPSDTQYF TGTGCCAGCAGTCGCATAACGGGAGGGCCTTCAGATACGCAGTATTTT
. TRBJ2-7 TRBD2 TRBV19 CASRLAASYEQYF TGTGCCAGTCGGCTAGCGGCCTCCTACGAGCAGTACTTC
. TRBJ1-1 . TRBV19 CASSISHSGTEAFF TGTGCCAGTAGTATTTCACACTCTGGGACTGAAGCTTTCTTT
. TRBJ2-1 . TRBV15 CATSTRGSYNEQFF TGTGCCACCAGCACGAGGGGTTCCTACAATGAGCAGTTCTTC
. TRBJ1-1 . TRBV18 CASSPLDGNTEAFF TGTGCCAGCTCACCTCTAGACGGGAACACTGAAGCTTTCTTT
. TRBJ2-5 . TRBV19 CASSTRRTEQETQYF TGTGCCAGTAGTACCCGACGGACTGAACAAGAGACCCAGTACTTC